This T cell receptor beta chain was sequenced for a study of post-analysis software for immune sequencing data. Study results and limitations: Relative to controls, patients had about 5 TRBV segments at higher frequency, with TRBV5-6, TRBV5-1 and TRBV20-1 among these.

Tagging with unique molecular identifiers was a feature of the TCR beta cDNA libraries. One entry per CDR3 protein results from TCRdb running MiXCR on the PCR reads. The table has fewer than 900,000 distinct CDR3 sequences, 35% to 55% seen once. With regard to this clonotype: Its matching antigen is unknown.

CDR1 and CDR2 from the germline V gene are ENHRY and SYGVKD. The CDR3 runs 15 residues. V was clipped by 6 bases and J by 10 bases, with 21 bases between them. This sequence originates from a girl aged 5-17 years with multiple sclerosis. V is TRBV10-3 and J is TRBJ1-4; D call uncertain. The sample was blood. CDR3 coding DNA: TGTGCCATCAGCGGCGGTGCACCCGAGGCTGGAAAACTGTTTTTT. Protein sequence: CAISGGAPEAGKLFF.